The rows below give T cell receptor beta chains drawn from one sample of a study of blood T cell repertoires in COVID-19. Profiling relied on immunoSEQ multiplex PCR, and the TCRdb table lists in-frame clones only, not all of them. The data contain under 65,000 clones, about 87% of them seen just once; the ten biggest clones take up approximately 1.3%. Sequencing input: peripheral blood. Receptor source: a man in his sixties with acute or convalescent COVID-19. The conserved cysteine and the conserved F or W are not part of the CDR3 here. Fields, in order: V gene, clone size, D gene, J gene, CDR3 protein. D genes are given only for firm matches. Size is omitted from some rows. Given values are once, few, many or a class for expanded clones.

V gene: TRBV3-1/TRBV3-2; clone size: .; D gene: TRBD2; J gene: TRBJ2-3; CDR3 protein: ASSQWTSVTDTQY
V gene: TRBV7-8; clone size: .; D gene: TRBD1; J gene: TRBJ1-4; CDR3 protein: ASSLFLPGQGRYEKLF
V gene: TRBV2; clone size: .; D gene: TRBD2; J gene: TRBJ2-3; CDR3 protein: ASSLGGGSTDTQY
V gene: TRBV7-9; clone size: .; D gene: .; J gene: TRBJ2-7; CDR3 protein: ASSPLVGALGEQY
V gene: TRBV4-2; clone size: .; D gene: .; J gene: TRBJ2-3; CDR3 protein: ASSQDPRSGDTQY
V gene: TRBV5-1; clone size: .; D gene: .; J gene: TRBJ2-3; CDR3 protein: ASKSFGGTDTQY
V gene: TRBV7-2; clone size: .; D gene: .; J gene: TRBJ2-5; CDR3 protein: ASSFSTTQETQY
V gene: TRBV20-1; clone size: .; D gene: .; J gene: TRBJ1-1; CDR3 protein: SARGATEAF
V gene: TRBV29-1; clone size: .; D gene: TRBD1; J gene: TRBJ2-7; CDR3 protein: SVEGGRDSPYEQY
V gene: TRBV6-5; clone size: .; D gene: .; J gene: TRBJ2-1; CDR3 protein: ASSYSSDGVNEQF
V gene: TRBV28; clone size: .; D gene: .; J gene: TRBJ2-7; CDR3 protein: ASGLSDSLKGYEQY
V gene: TRBV12-3/TRBV12-4; clone size: .; D gene: TRBD1; J gene: TRBJ1-5; CDR3 protein: ASSLGQGIPQH
V gene: TRBV28; clone size: .; D gene: .; J gene: TRBJ1-2; CDR3 protein: ATRSGNGYT
V gene: TRBV9; clone size: .; D gene: .; J gene: TRBJ2-7; CDR3 protein: ASSPRSYEQY
V gene: TRBV5-5; clone size: .; D gene: TRBD1; J gene: TRBJ1-1; CDR3 protein: ASSLRTGEYTEAF
V gene: TRBV2; clone size: .; D gene: .; J gene: TRBJ2-2; CDR3 protein: ASSTGPGYTGELF
V gene: TRBV3-1/TRBV3-2; clone size: .; D gene: TRBD1; J gene: TRBJ2-1; CDR3 protein: ASSQMIRQGAGNEQF
V gene: TRBV24-1; clone size: .; D gene: .; J gene: TRBJ1-4; CDR3 protein: ATSGGATTNEKLF
V gene: TRBV30; clone size: .; D gene: TRBD2; J gene: TRBJ2-3; CDR3 protein: AWSPRGGDTQY
V gene: TRBV7-8; clone size: few; D gene: TRBD1; J gene: TRBJ2-7; CDR3 protein: ASSRTGQGTYEQY
V gene: TRBV6-1; clone size: .; D gene: TRBD1; J gene: TRBJ1-6; CDR3 protein: ASSALPGTGDSPLH
V gene: TRBV3-1/TRBV3-2; clone size: .; D gene: TRBD2; J gene: TRBJ2-7; CDR3 protein: ASTPPASGLAGSEQY
V gene: TRBV3-1/TRBV3-2; clone size: .; D gene: .; J gene: TRBJ1-4; CDR3 protein: ASSVRDREKLF
V gene: TRBV4-1; clone size: .; D gene: TRBD1; J gene: TRBJ1-1; CDR3 protein: ASSRGGGGADSAF
V gene: TRBV6-2/TRBV6-3; clone size: .; D gene: TRBD2; J gene: TRBJ2-4; CDR3 protein: ASSYSIGLAGGNLAKNIQY
V gene: TRBV6-6; clone size: .; D gene: .; J gene: TRBJ2-1; CDR3 protein: ASSSRLVHEQF
V gene: TRBV6-1; clone size: .; D gene: .; J gene: TRBJ1-3; CDR3 protein: ASSPGNSGNTIY
V gene: TRBV18; clone size: once; D gene: TRBD1; J gene: TRBJ1-5; CDR3 protein: ASSPVRGDQPQH
V gene: TRBV11-2; clone size: .; D gene: TRBD2; J gene: TRBJ2-1; CDR3 protein: ASSQGLAGEVLF
V gene: TRBV5-1; clone size: .; D gene: .; J gene: TRBJ1-1; CDR3 protein: ASSLGEGTEAF
V gene: TRBV29-1; clone size: .; D gene: .; J gene: TRBJ1-2; CDR3 protein: SVERTEGYT
V gene: TRBV5-4; clone size: .; D gene: TRBD2; J gene: TRBJ2-1; CDR3 protein: ASSLGGGSGRALEQF
V gene: TRBV12-5; clone size: .; D gene: .; J gene: TRBJ2-1; CDR3 protein: ASGLSRNEQF
V gene: TRBV5-5; clone size: .; D gene: TRBD2; J gene: TRBJ2-5; CDR3 protein: ASSTTGTREETQY
V gene: TRBV6-5; clone size: .; D gene: TRBD1; J gene: TRBJ2-5; CDR3 protein: ASTWGQGKAQY
V gene: TRBV12-3/TRBV12-4; clone size: .; D gene: .; J gene: TRBJ1-2; CDR3 protein: ASSFRANYGYT
V gene: TRBV7-2; clone size: few; D gene: .; J gene: TRBJ2-1; CDR3 protein: ASSLDTSRNNEQF